These 19 T cell receptor beta chains were sequenced from one sample in a study of naive and memory T cell subsets. Four PCR rounds used nested alpha and beta constant region primers plus the SP2 primer. TCRdb analysed the 5' RACE reads with MiXCR anew, one entry per CDR3 protein. The table shows 50,000 or so distinct CDR3 sequences, with more than 7% occurring only once. TCR cDNA received a 3' ligated oligonucleotide that carried a UMI. Every receptor here comes from a male donor in good health.

The J gene is TRBJ1-1, the V gene TRBV16, with D maybe TRBD1 (5 bases). Per the germline V gene, CDR1 is KGHSY and CDR2 is FQNENV. CDR3 length: 16 residues. Trimming stripped 4 bases from V and 4 bases from J, with 19 bases between. CDR3 amino acids: CASSPTLGPPGTEAFF. The DNA of the CDR3 is TGTGCCAGCAGCCCTACCCTGGGACCCCCGGGCACTGAAGCTTTCTTT.

This clonotype was picked up many times. The rearrangement links TRBV12-3 or TRBV12-4 to TRBJ2-3; a possible D gene is TRBD2 (5 bases). The CDR3 loop spans 13 amino acids. V lost 1 base and J 4 bases, leaving 6 bases between the germline ends. The chain's CDR3 is CASSLGGPDTQYF. CDR3 coding DNA: TGTGCCAGCAGTTTAGGAGGGCCAGATACGCAGTATTTT.

At least ten counts were recorded for this clonotype. The V call is TRBV29-1, the J call TRBJ1-5, with D tentatively TRBD1 (5 bases). V was shortened by 4 bases and J by 0 bases, with 10 bases between the two germline ends. The CDR3 is made up of 14 amino acids. Germline lookup yields CDR1 SQVTM and CDR2 ANQGSEA. Here the CDR3 DNA reads TGCAGCGTTGGGGACGGCCATAGCAATCAGCCCCAGCATTTT. This sequence encodes CSVGDGHSNQPQHF.

The J gene is TRBJ1-2, the V gene TRBV10-2; the D is unclear. The V end was cut by 3 bases, the J end by 4 bases, with 12 bases between. Germline loops: CDR1 WSHSY, CDR2 SAAADI. The CDR3 length is 14 residues. As DNA, the CDR3 is TGCGCCAGCAGTGAAGTGGCAGAGCCCTATGGCTACACCTTC. This gives the protein CASSEVAEPYGYTF.

The J gene is TRBJ1-5, the V gene TRBV3-1; no definite D call. Deletions cut 1 base from V and 6 bases from J, with 13 bases between. The CDR3 is made up of 15 amino acids. Germline V gives CDR1 LGHDT, CDR2 YNNKEL (reference sequence). CDR3: CASSQGIGGAQPQHF. DNA for the CDR3: TGTGCCAGCAGCCAAGGTATAGGCGGCGCTCAGCCCCAGCATTTT.

This clonotype was observed at least ten times. An end of the junction differs from the germline gene, which may be a read error. In nucleotides, the CDR3 is TGTGCCAGCAGCAGCCGGGGCCAACTTCAACGCTTC. Translated, it gives CASSSRGQLQRF. The V call is TRBV2, the J call TRBJ1-2; possible D gene TRBD1, 5 bases. Germline lookup yields CDR1 SNHLY and CDR2 FYNNEI. This CDR3 is built from 12 residues.

This clonotype has more than one count but fewer than ten. The chain is built from TRBV11-2 and TRBJ2-2; 8 nucleotides agree with TRBD1. The CDR3 totals 14 residues. Germline-derived CDR1 and CDR2 are SGHAT and FQNNGV. J gave up 4 bases and V 2 bases, and 0 bases lay outside the gene matches. CDR3 sequence (DNA): TGTGCCAGCAGCTTACAGGGGGCCACCGGGGAGCTGTTTTTT. Its translation: CASSLQGATGELFF. Full variable domain (outside the CDR3, taken from reference TRBV11-2 and TRBJ2-2): EAGVAQSPRYKIIEKRQSVAFWCNPISGHATLYWYQQILGQGPKLLIQFQNNGVVDDSQLPKDRFSAERLKGVDSTLKIQPAKLEDSAVYLCASSLQGATGELFFGEGSRLTVL.

To note about this clonotype: At one of its ends the junction is not consistent with the germline gene, which may arise from a read error. The rearrangement uses TRBV7-9 and TRBJ1-3; 8 positions match TRBD1. The germline V gene has CDR1 SEHNR and CDR2 FQNEAQ (reference sequence). The CDR3 length is 17 residues. Here the CDR3 DNA reads TGTTCCAGCAGCAAAGGGACAGGAAATTTTCTAGGAAACACCATATATTTT. Amino acid sequence: CSSSKGTGNFLGNTIYF.

This clonotype was counted ten times or more. CDR3 protein: CASSLTGTEPYSNQPQHF. As DNA, the CDR3 is TGTGCCAGCAGTCTAACCGGGACAGAGCCCTATAGCAATCAGCCCCAGCATTTT. V and J are TRBV6-2 or TRBV6-3 and TRBJ1-5; 7 bases match TRBD1. The CDR3 contains 18 residues. V was pared by 5 bases and J by 0 bases, with 13 bases of the junction left unmatched. Germline CDR1 is MNHEY and CDR2 is SVGEGT.

The table lists this clonotype with many counts. This rearrangement joins TRBV6-5 to TRBJ2-4, with D possibly being TRBD2 (6 bases). Between the trimmed V and J ends, which lost 0 bases and 11 bases, there was a span of 17 bases. This CDR3 contains 15 residues. CDR1 is MNHEY, CDR2 SVGAGI, per germline. CDR3 sequence (DNA): TGTGCCAGCAGTTACTCGAATACTCGGGAGACGGTTCAGTACTTC. Amino acids: CASSYSNTRETVQYF.

This clonotype was seen repeatedly, ten times or more. The chain couples TRBV28 to TRBJ2-7; D may be TRBD2 (6 bases). V gave up 4 bases and J gave up 6 bases, with 19 bases separating them. CDR1 is MDHEN, CDR2 SYDVKM, per germline. The CDR3 runs 15 residues. The CDR3 protein is CASSSPMGGKLEQYF. The DNA for the CDR3 is TGTGCCAGCAGTTCTCCGATGGGGGGTAAGCTCGAGCAGTACTTC.

This clonotype was recorded many times. The chain employs TRBV29-1 and TRBJ2-3, with D unresolved. CDR1 and CDR2 from the germline V gene are SQVTM and ANQGSEA. The CDR3 is 12 residues long. The V and J ends lost 4 bases and 0 bases respectively, with 5 bases between them. The CDR3 loop reads CSVVTSTDTQYF. The CDR3 region has the DNA TGCAGCGTTGTTACTAGCACAGATACGCAGTATTTT.

The sample holds a few counts of this clonotype. The limits of the CDR3 on the DNA are not certain, so only TCRdb's listed CDR3 is given. The rearrangement links TRBV21-1 to TRBJ2-5; the tabulated D call, TRBD1, remains unverified against the DNA. TRBV21-1 is shown as a pseudogene. 17 amino acids form the CDR3, both terminal residues included. The CDR3 sequence is CASSRSWGQGIGETQYF.

This clonotype was seen ten or more times. The V call is TRBV2, the J call TRBJ1-1; D remains ambiguous. Germline V lookup: CDR1 SNHLY, CDR2 FYNNEI. The CDR3 contains 11 residues. Trimming pared 11 bases from V and 6 bases from J, leaving 13 bases between. This CDR3 is CAGTLSAEAFF. The CDR3 bases are TGTGCCGGAACTCTCAGCGCTGAAGCTTTCTTT.

The chain is built from TRBV6-2 or TRBV6-3 and TRBJ2-3; 11 bases match TRBD2. Germline V lookup: CDR1 MNHEY, CDR2 SVGEGT. V lost 2 bases, J lost 2 bases, and 18 bases stayed unmatched. The CDR3 sequence is 21 residues long. The chain's CDR3 is CASSYPKASGRWGSITDTQYF. DNA of the CDR3: TGTGCCAGCAGTTACCCGAAGGCTAGCGGGAGGTGGGGGTCGATCACAGATACGCAGTATTTT.

The chain joins TRBV6-5 to TRBJ2-2, with D maybe TRBD1 (6 bases). Trimming shortened V by 2 bases and J by 0 bases, and 10 bases separated the two germline ends. CDR3 length: 16 residues. Germline CDR1 MNHEY, CDR2 SVGAGI. The chain's CDR3 is CASSYGAGANTGELFF. The CDR3 DNA sequence: TGTGCCAGCAGTTACGGGGCAGGGGCGAACACCGGGGAGCTGTTTTTT.

This clonotype was seen many times. The chain joins TRBV2 to TRBJ1-5, with 7 bases lining up with TRBD1. V was pared by 7 bases and J by 4 bases, with 7 bases of the junction left unmatched. The CDR3 sequence is 14 residues long. Germline loops: CDR1 SNHLY, CDR2 FYNNEI. The chain's CDR3 is CASKDRLLNQPQHF. The CDR3, as DNA: TGTGCCAGCAAGGACAGGCTTCTAAATCAGCCCCAGCATTTT.

Many counts were recorded for this clonotype. This chain uses TRBV5-5 with TRBJ2-1, with 10 bases identical to TRBD1. This CDR3 has 15 residues. The J segment lost 1 base and the V segment lost 4 bases, leaving 2 bases of the junction unmatched. CDR1 and CDR2 from the germline V gene are SGHKS and YYEKEE (reference sequence). DNA for the CDR3: TGTGCCAGCAGCCAGGACAGGGGGTCCTACAATGAGCAGTTCTTC. Its protein is CASSQDRGSYNEQFF.

The rearrangement uses TRBV7-6 and TRBJ1-6; D is undetermined. Trimming took 0 bases from V and 5 from J, leaving 8 bases between them. In germline, CDR1 is SGHVS, CDR2 FNYEAQ. CDR3 length equals 15 residues. The chain's CDR3 is CASSLASTDNSPLHF. For the CDR3, the DNA is TGTGCCAGCAGCTTAGCGTCCACGGATAATTCACCCCTCCACTTT.